The clone carrying this TCR beta chain has just one count. Its matching antigen is unknown. Germline trimming cut 7 bases from V and 0 bases from J; bases unmatched to any gene: 7. This CDR3 contains 16 residues. Germline V gene data show CDR1 as SNHLY and CDR2 as FYNNEI. These data come from a study of graft-versus-host responses after intestinal transplantation. TCRdb's copy holds only in-frame clones and misses some; the assay was immunoSEQ multiplex PCR. The repertoire includes tens of thousands of clones, about nine tenths of them detected once, and 1.3% sits in the top ten. V is TRBV2 and J is TRBJ2-1, with TRBD2 identical over 9 bases. This sequence was found in a human donor who received an intestinal transplant. The starting material was unstimulated CD8+ T cells sorted from spleen or lymph node cells, obtained before intestinal transplant. The CDR3 loop is CASTVASGDSYNEQFF. CDR3 coding DNA: TGTGCCAGCACAGTGGCTAGCGGGGACTCCTACAATGAGCAGTTCTTC. Variable domain in full (rest from reference TRBV2 and TRBJ2-1): EPEVTQTPSHQVTQMGQEVILRCVPISNHLYFYWYRQILGQKVEFLVSFYNNEISEKSEIFDDQFSVERPDGSNFTLKIRSTKLEDSAMYFCASTVASGDSYNEQFFGPGTRLTVL.